The following is a TCR beta chain sequence with its context. Its antigen is still unknown. This table comes from immunoSEQ multiplex PCR, and its TCRdb copy is limited to in-frame clones, with some not included. The sample contains about 65,000 clones, roughly nine tenths of which appear only once. The data originate from a study of OX40 agonist ivuxolimab in advanced cancers. Findings of the study overall: Low levels of normalized T-cell clonal expansion also appeared in some nonresponders.

Germline lookup yields CDR1 SGHTA and CDR2 FQGNSA. The CDR3 runs 13 residues. V lost 5 bases, J lost 3 bases, and 8 bases lay in between. The sequence came from an adult with an advanced solid tumor such as melanoma, head and neck, liver or kidney cancer. Specimen: CD4+ or CD8+ T cells sorted from blood, collected in a trial of the OX40 agonist ivuxolimab. The V call is TRBV7-2, the J call TRBJ1-5; D remains ambiguous. The CDR3 coding sequence is TGTGCCAGCAGCACGGATCTCAATCAGCCCCAGCATTTT. Its protein product is CASSTDLNQPQHF.